This passage covers 25 T cell receptor beta chains from one sample sequenced in a study of shared clonotypes between healthy human individuals. TCRdb keeps only in-frame clones here, not all; method: immunoSEQ multiplex PCR. Of about 510,000 clones listed, 60% to 80% were seen once; the top ten hold around 12%. The material sequenced was PBMCs. These TCRs come from a woman aged 40 to 50 in good health. Some clones in this sample may be carry-over from other donors' samples.

The chain carries TRBV11-2 and TRBJ2-7; 13 bases agree with TRBD2. Trimming took 4 bases from V and 2 from J; bases not matched to a gene: 5. Germline V gene data show CDR1 as SGHAT and CDR2 as FQNNGV. The CDR3 has 16 amino acids. The CDR3 region has the DNA TGTGCCAGCAGCTCCCTAACTAGCGGGAGGGCCTACGAGCAGTACTTC. It is translated as CASSSLTSGRAYEQYF.

CDR3 coding DNA: TGCGCCAGCAGCCAGAGCGGGAGTAGAACCGGGGAGCTGTTTTTT. Residues: CASSQSGSRTGELFF. This chain links TRBV5-1 with TRBJ2-2, with 8 nucleotides matching TRBD2. CDR3 length equals 15 residues. Unmatched junction bases numbered 7, after V lost 4 bases and J lost 5 bases. From germline, CDR1 is SGHRS and CDR2 YFSETQ.

This chain links TRBV6-1 with TRBJ2-2; 7 bases agree with TRBD1. Germline V gene lookup returns CDR1 MNHNS and CDR2 SASEGT. V gave up 4 bases and J gave up 6 bases; unmatched junction bases: 5. This CDR3 comprises 14 residues. Here the CDR3 DNA reads TGTGCCAGCAGTGCCCTACAGGGGTCCGGGGAGCTGTTTTTT. Translating it yields CASSALQGSGELFF.

V and J are TRBV7-3 and TRBJ1-4, with D perhaps TRBD1 (5 bases). Trimming removed 6 bases at V and 8 bases at J, with 16 bases between. Germline V lookup: CDR1 SGHTA, CDR2 FQGTGA. The CDR3 has 14 residues. Here the CDR3 reads CASSSGTEREKLFF. CDR3 sequence (DNA): TGTGCCAGCAGTTCCGGGACGGAGAGGGAAAAACTGTTTTTT.

This clone was observed a few times. The chain employs TRBV20-1 and TRBJ2-2; D is ambiguous. The length of the CDR3 is 11 residues. The V end lost 5 bases, the J end lost 7 bases, and 8 bases lay between the germline ends. Germline V gene lookup returns CDR1 DFQATT and CDR2 SNEGSKA (reference sequence). The CDR3 here is CSAGRVGELFF. The CDR3 region has the DNA TGCAGTGCTGGCCGGGTCGGGGAGCTGTTTTTT.

This clone has just one count. The genes are TRBV27 and TRBJ2-2, with a weak D call TRBD2 (6 bases). This CDR3 has 14 residues. The V gene lost 2 bases and the J gene lost 5 bases, with 9 bases spanning the gap. Looked up from germline, CDR1 is MNHEY and CDR2 is SMNVEV (reference sequence). The CDR3 region has the DNA TGTGCCAGCAGTTTAGGCGGGAAAACCGGGGAGCTGTTTTTT. It codes for CASSLGGKTGELFF.

This clone came up once. This chain connects TRBV18 to TRBJ1-1; 8 bases are shared with TRBD1. CDR1 and CDR2 (germline): KGHSH, LQKENI. With 2 bases clipped from V and 4 bases from J, the junction kept 15 bases outside the gene matches. The CDR3 consists of 18 residues. The CDR3 sequence: CASSPTTGALIRGTEAFF. CDR3 coding DNA: TGTGCCAGCTCACCAACGACAGGGGCGTTAATAAGGGGCACTGAAGCTTTCTTT.

On this clone: A much bigger clone sits one base away, suggesting this may be a read error. At the DNA level, this CDR3 is encoded by other sequences in the same sample as well. The DNA for the CDR3 is TGTGCCAGCAGCTTGGCCGGGACAGGGGCTAACGAGCAGTACTTC. Translating it yields CASSLAGTGANEQYF. The chain uses TRBV28 and TRBJ2-7, with 10 bases lining up with TRBD1. Germline loops: CDR1 MDHEN, CDR2 SYDVKM. This CDR3 comprises 15 residues. V lost 6 bases to trimming and J lost 5 bases; unmatched junction nucleotides: 10.

The genes are TRBV2 and TRBJ2-3; D gene ambiguous. V lost 4 bases, J lost 0 bases, and 11 bases lay in between. The V gene's germline CDR1 is SNHLY and CDR2 FYNNEI. This CDR3 has 15 residues. CDR3 sequence: CASSGLRASTDTQYF. CDR3 bases: TGTGCCAGCAGTGGACTCCGCGCTAGCACAGATACGCAGTATTTT.

The rearrangement links TRBV5-4 to TRBJ2-1, with 7 positions matching TRBD2. Germline V lookup: CDR1 SGHNT, CDR2 YYREEE (reference sequence). The CDR3 is made up of 15 amino acids. V was pared by 4 bases and J by 9 bases, with 13 bases of the junction left unmatched. The CDR3 loop reads CASSPWEGPTSEQFF. DNA for the CDR3: TGTGCCAGCAGCCCCTGGGAGGGCCCTACAAGTGAGCAGTTCTTC. Filled out from reference TRBV5-4 and TRBJ2-1, the complete variable domain reads ETGVTQSPTHLIKTRGQQVTLRCSSQSGHNTVSWYQQALGQGPQFIFQYYREEENGRGNFPPRFSGLQFPNYSSELNVNALELDDSALYLCASSPWEGPTSEQFFGPGTRLTVL.

As concerns this clone: The sample contains more than one DNA sequence encoding this CDR3. The V gene is TRBV29-1, the J gene TRBJ2-5; 8 positions agree with TRBD2. The CDR3 sequence is 12 residues long. Germline loops: CDR1 SQVTM, CDR2 ANQGSEA. V gave up 4 bases and J gave up 5 bases; unmatched junction bases: 3. CDR3 loop: CSVGGGRETQYF. Written as DNA, the CDR3 is TGCAGCGTTGGAGGCGGGAGGGAGACCCAGTACTTC. The complete variable domain, with remaining parts taken from reference TRBV29-1 and TRBJ2-5, reads SAVISQKPSRDICQRGTSLTIQCQVDSQVTMMFWYRQQPGQSLTLIATANQGSEATYESGFVIDKFPISRPNLTFSTLTVSNMSPEDSSIYLCSVGGGRETQYFGPGTRLLVL.

The table lists this clone with a count of one. The J gene is TRBJ2-7, the V gene TRBV7-2; 9 bases agree with TRBD1. The CDR3 length is 14 residues. The junction had 7 bases not matched to a gene; V was cut back by 5 bases and J by 5 bases. The germline CDR1 and CDR2 sequences are SGHTA and FQGNSA. CDR3 in DNA: TGTGCCAGCAGCCTCGGGACAGGGCGCCACGAGCAGTACTTC. It encodes CASSLGTGRHEQYF.

The chain links TRBV7-3 to TRBJ2-3, with 12 bases matching TRBD2. The CDR3 consists of 15 residues. The V gene end was trimmed by 1 base and the J gene end by 5 bases; junction bases not matched to a gene: 1. Per the germline V gene, CDR1 is SGHTA and CDR2 is FQGTGA. The CDR3 region has the DNA TGTGCCAGCAGCTTAATGGGACTAGCGGGAGATACGCAGTATTTT. Residues: CASSLMGLAGDTQYF. The complete variable domain, with remaining parts taken from reference TRBV7-3 and TRBJ2-3, reads GAGVSQTPSNKVTEKGKYVELRCDPISGHTALYWYRQSLGQGPEFLIYFQGTGAADDSGLPNDRFFAVRPEGSVSTLKIQRTERGDSAVYLCASSLMGLAGDTQYFGPGTRLTVL.

With regard to this clone: This sample also contains other DNA sequences that code for the same CDR3. In nucleotides, the CDR3 is TGTGCCATCAGTGAGCCGAGAGAGACCCAGTACTTC. This codes for CAISEPRETQYF. This chain uses TRBV10-3 with TRBJ2-5; D remains ambiguous. V dropped 2 bases and J dropped 4 bases, with 5 bases sitting between them. In germline, CDR1 is ENHRY, CDR2 SYGVKD. The CDR3 runs to 12 residues.

This sequence joins TRBV28 and TRBJ1-2; 8 bases match TRBD1. Germline values: CDR1 MDHEN, CDR2 SYDVKM. J was trimmed by 5 bases and V by 6 bases; bases with no gene match: 11. The CDR3 is 15 residues long. The CDR3 reads CASSQTQGAGYGYTF. CDR3 nucleotide sequence: TGTGCCAGCAGCCAAACTCAGGGGGCAGGTTATGGCTACACCTTC.

The V call is TRBV28, the J call TRBJ2-3; no reliable D call. V gave up 6 bases and J gave up 4 bases, with 2 bases separating them. The length of the CDR3 is 10 residues. CDR1 is MDHEN, CDR2 SYDVKM, per germline. The DNA for the CDR3 is TGTGCCAGCAGATCAGATACGCAGTATTTT. Protein product: CASRSDTQYF.

The chain joins TRBV18 to TRBJ2-7; TRBD2 agrees at 8 bases. Trimming took 6 bases from V and 2 from J; bases not matched to a gene: 9. Germline V gene sequence: CDR1 KGHSH, CDR2 LQKENI. This CDR3 is built from 15 residues. Written as DNA, the CDR3 is TGTGCCAGCTCTCCGGGGGGGGGCGAAACCTACGAGCAGTACTTC. Translation: CASSPGGGETYEQYF.

The chain has TRBV15 and TRBJ2-1, with 9 positions matching TRBD2. CDR1 is LNHNV, CDR2 YYDKDF, per germline (reference sequence). CDR3 length equals 18 residues. V trimming: 5 bases; J trimming: 8 bases; junction bases outside the gene matches: 19. For the CDR3, the DNA is TGTGCCACCAGCCGTAGGACTAGCGTGGGTCCGGATCACGATGAGCAGTTCTTC. It encodes CATSRRTSVGPDHDEQFF.

The rearrangement uses TRBV6-5 and TRBJ2-1; 8 bases line up with TRBD1. Germline V gene sequence: CDR1 MNHEY, CDR2 SVGAGI. The CDR3 covers 13 residues. V lost 6 bases and J lost 8; bases outside the gene matches: 6. The CDR3 loop is CASRRQGLHEQFF. The CDR3 DNA is TGTGCCAGCAGAAGACAGGGGTTGCATGAGCAGTTCTTC.

This chain connects TRBV6-1 to TRBJ2-7, with no clear D. The V end was cut by 6 bases, the J end by 4 bases, with 10 bases between. Germline CDR1 is MNHNS and CDR2 is SASEGT. This CDR3 is 12 amino acids long. The CDR3 reads CASSDVWYEQYF. The CDR3 region has the DNA TGTGCCAGCAGCGACGTTTGGTACGAGCAGTACTTC.

This chain links TRBV6-5 with TRBJ2-1, with D possibly being TRBD1 (6 bases). This CDR3 spans 14 amino acids. Germline-derived CDR1 and CDR2 are MNHEY and SVGAGI. V lost 7 bases, J lost 7 bases, and 17 bases lay in between. This CDR3 reads CASTEGGRGNEQFF. The CDR3 DNA follows: TGTGCCAGCACCGAAGGCGGTAGGGGGAATGAGCAGTTCTTC.

V gene TRBV29-1 combines with J gene TRBJ1-2; no reliable D call. The CDR3 is 11 amino acids. V dropped 4 bases and J dropped 3 bases, with 6 bases sitting between them. Germline V gives CDR1 SQVTM, CDR2 ANQGSEA. Here the CDR3 reads CSVVRDYGYTF. In DNA form, the CDR3 reads TGCAGCGTTGTCCGGGACTATGGCTACACCTTC.

This sequence joins TRBV5-1 and TRBJ2-5; D perhaps matches TRBD1 (6 bases). The CDR3 length is 15 residues. Trimming shortened V by 3 bases and J by 0 bases, and 12 bases separated the two germline ends. Germline CDR1 SGHRS, CDR2 YFSETQ. The CDR3 sequence: CASSSNTGHQETQYF. CDR3 in DNA: TGCGCCAGCAGCTCGAATACAGGGCACCAAGAGACCCAGTACTTC.

V and J are TRBV7-2 and TRBJ1-2; 9 bases agree with TRBD1. Germline assignment: CDR1 SGHTA and CDR2 FQGNSA. This CDR3 contains 16 residues. V lost 6 bases and J lost 0; bases outside the gene matches: 8. CDR3 sequence reads: CASRIPGQGTNYGYTF. In DNA form, the CDR3 reads TGTGCCAGCAGAATCCCGGGACAGGGTACTAACTATGGCTACACCTTC.

The V gene is TRBV9, the J gene TRBJ1-2; 7 positions agree with TRBD1. Trimming cost V 5 bases and J 0 bases; bases outside gene matches: 7. CDR3 length: 15 amino acids. The V gene's germline CDR1 is SGDLS and CDR2 YYNGEE. The CDR3, as DNA: TGTGCCAGCAGGATGCAGGGGGTCTCTAACTATGGCTACACCTTC. Translation: CASRMQGVSNYGYTF.